This TCR beta chain emerged from a study of radiotherapy plus CTLA-4 blockade in lung cancer. Assay used: immunoSEQ multiplex PCR; TCRdb lists only in-frame clones, some missing. The data contain nearly 95,000 clones, around 80% of them singletons. This clone was observed a handful of times. Specimen: peripheral blood, collected from a patient treated with radiotherapy plus ipilimumab. The TCR originated in a human donor with non-small cell lung cancer that progressed on radiotherapy plus ipilimumab.

The CDR3 region is CASSLIPAGQPQETQYF. The DNA for the CDR3 is TGTGCCAGCAGCCTAATCCCCGCCGGACAGCCCCAAGAGACCCAGTACTTC. The chain couples TRBV27 to TRBJ2-5; D might be TRBD1 (6 bases). Deletions cut 6 bases from V and 1 base from J, with 21 bases between. This CDR3 region has 17 residues. Germline assignment: CDR1 MNHEY and CDR2 SMNVEV (reference sequence).